Listed here are 10 T cell receptor beta chains from one sample, sequenced in a study of graft-versus-host responses after intestinal transplantation. Profiling relied on immunoSEQ multiplex PCR, and the TCRdb table lists in-frame clones only, not all of them. The sample records tens of thousands of clones, around 86% being singletons. Their target antigens are unknown. This specimen was unstimulated CD8+ T cells sorted from spleen or lymph node cells, taken before transplant. These receptor sequences come from a human donor who was the organ donor for an intestinal transplant.

This chain uses TRBV11-2 with TRBJ2-3; 7 bases are shared with TRBD2. Germline loops: CDR1 SGHAT, CDR2 FQNNGV. The junction had 8 bases not matched to a gene; V was cut back by 5 bases and J by 6 bases. The CDR3 extends over 14 amino acids. The CDR3: CASSQRTSWDTQYF. The CDR3 nucleotides are TGTGCCAGCAGCCAAAGGACTAGTTGGGATACGCAGTATTTT.

A word on this clone: The missing conserved phenylalanine or tryptophan at the end of this CDR3 makes a read error likely. CDR3 loop: CASSSGPGSPLHL. The DNA for the CDR3 is TGTGCCAGCAGCTCGGGCCCGGGGTCACCCCTCCACCTT. V usage is TRBV5-4 and J usage is TRBJ1-6; no definite D call. The CDR3 sequence is 13 residues long. Germline loops: CDR1 SGHNT, CDR2 YYREEE (reference sequence). Between the trimmed V and J ends, which lost 3 bases and 10 bases, there was a span of 11 bases.

The chain is built from TRBV2 and TRBJ1-6; D unresolved. CDR1 is SNHLY and CDR2 is FYNNEI in the germline V gene. V dropped 1 base and J dropped 0 bases, with 4 bases sitting between them. The CDR3 length is 15 residues. CDR3 DNA sequence: TGTGCCAGCAGTGAAGACAGCTCCTATAATTCACCCCTCCACTTT. This sequence encodes CASSEDSSYNSPLHF.

The chain uses TRBV9 and TRBJ2-1; 10 bases fit TRBD2. Germline V lookup: CDR1 SGDLS, CDR2 YYNGEE. Trimming took 3 bases from V and 4 from J; bases not matched to a gene: 4. This CDR3 is built from 15 residues. Written as DNA, the CDR3 is TGTGCCAGCAGCGAAAAGACTAGCGGGTACAATGAGCAGTTCTTC. Its protein is CASSEKTSGYNEQFF.

The chain employs TRBV6-1 and TRBJ2-2, with TRBD2 matching over 9 bases. V lost 9 bases, J lost 5 bases, and 10 bases stayed unmatched. CDR1 MNHNS and CDR2 SASEGT come from the germline V gene. There are 15 residues in the CDR3. CDR3 protein: CASHRAGGSTGELFF. CDR3 nucleotide sequence: TGTGCCAGTCATAGAGCGGGGGGTTCAACCGGGGAGCTGTTTTTT.

This rearrangement joins TRBV19 to TRBJ1-5; 8 positions agree with TRBD1. The CDR3 covers 18 residues. Germline CDR1 and CDR2: LNHDA and SQIVND (reference sequence). V gave up 6 bases and J gave up 0 bases; unmatched junction bases: 13. The CDR3 sequence: CASRRTGIQLISNQPQHF. In DNA form, the CDR3 reads TGTGCCAGTAGACGGACAGGGATACAACTTATTAGCAATCAGCCCCAGCATTTT.

This chain uses TRBV14 with TRBJ2-5; D gene ambiguous. The CDR3 extends over 15 amino acids. Germline CDR1 and CDR2: SGHDN and FVKESK. Trimming left V 4 bases short and J 0 bases short, with 12 bases between. This CDR3 reads CASSRLGGYQETQYF. The DNA of the CDR3 is TGTGCCAGCAGCCGTCTGGGTGGGTACCAAGAGACCCAGTACTTC.

This clone was picked up one time. This chain links TRBV2 with TRBJ1-5, with a tentative D call TRBD1 (5 bases). V lost 2 bases and J 4 bases, leaving 9 bases between the germline ends. CDR1 SNHLY and CDR2 FYNNEI come from the germline V gene. This CDR3 spans 14 amino acids. The CDR3 loop reads CASSERQGNQPQHF. Written as DNA, the CDR3 is TGTGCCAGCAGTGAACGGCAGGGAAATCAGCCCCAGCATTTT.

The chain employs TRBV5-1 and TRBJ2-7; the D is unclear. The germline V gene has CDR1 SGHRS and CDR2 YFSETQ. The CDR3 loop spans 14 amino acids. With 5 bases removed from V and 3 bases from J, the gap between germline ends came to 15 bases. The DNA of the CDR3 is TGCGCCAGCAGTTCCTCCGGTGGCATCTACGAGCAGTACTTC. Translation: CASSSSGGIYEQYF.

The chain has TRBV6-5 and TRBJ1-1; 10 nucleotides align to TRBD1. CDR1 MNHEY and CDR2 SVGAGI come from the germline V gene. This CDR3 comprises 15 residues. J was trimmed by 2 bases and V by 5 bases; bases with no gene match: 5. In DNA form, the CDR3 reads TGTGCCAGCAGTCTGACAGGGGGCGGCAACACTGAAGCTTTCTTT. Translation: CASSLTGGGNTEAFF.